This T cell receptor (beta chain) was sequenced for a study of Graves' ophthalmopathy and Graves' hyperthyroidism. This clonotype came up once. CDR1 and CDR2 from the germline V gene are LNHNV and YYDKDF (reference sequence). V gave up 3 bases and J gave up 2 bases, with 17 bases separating them. The CDR3 runs 16 residues. TCR beta CDR3 regions were amplified from RNA transcripts. HTBI-primed first-round RT-PCR preceded second-round multiplex PCR. TCRdb re-called the multiplex PCR reads with MiXCR, one entry per CDR3 protein. The profile shows about 600,000 distinct CDR3 sequences, under 40% of them singletons. Patients in the hyperthyroidism group, adults aged 18 to 65, were newly diagnosed, under 2 months' duration.

The specimen sequenced was peripheral blood or thyroid tissue (not recorded which). The receptor was isolated from an adult man with Graves' hyperthyroidism. The chain combines TRBV15 with TRBJ2-7, with D hard to call. The CDR3 DNA is TGTGCCACCAGCAGCCAGATGGCCGAGTCCCCCTACGAGCAGTACTTC. Translated: CATSSQMAESPYEQYF.